This T cell receptor beta chain was sequenced for a study of CD8 T cells in ankylosing spondylitis. The CDR3 is 12 residues long. Germline V lookup: CDR1 DFQATT, CDR2 SNEGSKA (reference sequence). Trimming removed 6 bases at V and 0 bases at J, with 9 bases between. Quantitative 5'-RACE with molecular barcodes generated TCR beta libraries. In TCRdb, the 5' RACE reads were re-called with MiXCR into one record per CDR3 protein. The sample consists of some 350,000 distinct CDR3 sequences, under 15% of them appearing once. This receptor was identified in a male donor with ankylosing spondylitis or in good health (not recorded which). Sequences were obtained from blood, either unsorted or a sorted T cell fraction (not recorded which). The chain joins TRBV20-1 to TRBJ2-7, with unresolved D. The CDR3 bases are TGCAGTGCCTACCGGAGCTCCTACGAGCAGTACTTC. It encodes CSAYRSSYEQYF.